This T cell receptor beta chain is drawn from a study of prognosis after radiotherapy for stage I lung cancer. About the research overall: In the span from early 2018 to early 2019, stage I non-small cell lung cancer patients were enrolled. Across the cohort, concurrent therapy accompanying stereotactic body radiotherapy was administered to no patient. No significant progression was observed in 15 patients, whereas a few developed distant metastases a median of around 7 months after radiotherapy.

The V end lost 1 base, the J end lost 5 bases, and 15 bases lay between the germline ends. Germline CDR1 is DFQATT and CDR2 is SNEGSKA (reference sequence). The CDR3 extends over 15 amino acids. As concerns this clonotype: Its antigen remains unidentified.

By two-round multiplex PCR, the TCR beta CDR3 was amplified from genomic DNA. It was primers specific to each TRBV and TRBJ gene that first-round PCR used. TCRdb independently ran MiXCR on the multiplex PCR reads; one entry per CDR3 protein. The sample shows over 10,000 distinct CDR3 sequences, roughly 50% of them seen only once. Whole-study findings and limits: After stereotactic body radiation therapy, unique TCR clone counts dropped from a median of around 9,500 to 6,500.

Specimen: PBMCs, collected before or after stereotactic body radiation therapy (not recorded which). The chain carries TRBV20-1 and TRBJ2-1; no clear D. This sequence originates from a donor over 45 with non-small cell lung cancer. CDR3 nucleotide sequence: TGCAGTGCTAGAGTGTTCACTCGGGTGGACAATGAGCAGTTCTTC. Translating gives CSARVFTRVDNEQFF.